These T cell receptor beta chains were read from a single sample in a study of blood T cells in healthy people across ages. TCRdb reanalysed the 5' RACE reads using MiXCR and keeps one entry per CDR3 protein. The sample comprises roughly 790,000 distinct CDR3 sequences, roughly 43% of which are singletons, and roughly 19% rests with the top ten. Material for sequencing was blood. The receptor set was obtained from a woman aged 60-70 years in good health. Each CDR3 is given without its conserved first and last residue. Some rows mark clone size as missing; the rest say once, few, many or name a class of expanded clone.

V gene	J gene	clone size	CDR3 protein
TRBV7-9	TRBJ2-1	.	ASSYSQSWDNEQF
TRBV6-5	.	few	ASAIAGGGTQY
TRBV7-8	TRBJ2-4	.	ASSPGGPGQY
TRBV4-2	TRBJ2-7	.	ASSDPTRAGGPHEQY
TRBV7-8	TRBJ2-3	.	ASRSRAGGTTDTQY
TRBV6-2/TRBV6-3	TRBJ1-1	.	ASSFDRGAEAF
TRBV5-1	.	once	ASSLAASRADNEQY
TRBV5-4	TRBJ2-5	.	ASSTTGTGGLGSQY
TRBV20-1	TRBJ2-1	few	SARRQEKMSDNEQF
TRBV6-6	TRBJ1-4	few	ASSGVRVF
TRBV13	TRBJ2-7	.	ASSSPTSGSIYEQY
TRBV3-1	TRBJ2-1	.	ASSQEGLAGNPPRF
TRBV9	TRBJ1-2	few	ASSVDGGSGYT
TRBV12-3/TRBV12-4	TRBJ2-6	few	ASSSGPTSGANVLT
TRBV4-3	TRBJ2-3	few	ASSQGLGYRTDTQY
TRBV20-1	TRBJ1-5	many	SARDGNQPQH
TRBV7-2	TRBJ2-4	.	ASGGVVKNIQY
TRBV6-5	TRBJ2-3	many	ASSLGADSTDTQY
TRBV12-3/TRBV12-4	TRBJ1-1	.	ASSKGQGTEAF
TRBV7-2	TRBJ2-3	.	ASSLRTGRADTQY